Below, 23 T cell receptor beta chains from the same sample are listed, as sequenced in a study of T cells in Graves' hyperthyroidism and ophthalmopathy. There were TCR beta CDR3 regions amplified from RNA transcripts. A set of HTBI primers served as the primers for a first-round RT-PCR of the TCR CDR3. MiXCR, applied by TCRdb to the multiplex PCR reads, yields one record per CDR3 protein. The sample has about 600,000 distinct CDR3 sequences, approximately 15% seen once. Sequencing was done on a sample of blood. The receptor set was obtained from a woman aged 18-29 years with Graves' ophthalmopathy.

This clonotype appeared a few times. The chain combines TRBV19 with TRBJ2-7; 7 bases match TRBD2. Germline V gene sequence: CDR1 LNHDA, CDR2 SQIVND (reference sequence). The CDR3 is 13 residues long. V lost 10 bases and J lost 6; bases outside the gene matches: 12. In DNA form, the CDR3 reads TGTGCCACTTCCCCTTCCGGGGGGTCCGAGCAGTACTTC. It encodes CATSPSGGSEQYF.

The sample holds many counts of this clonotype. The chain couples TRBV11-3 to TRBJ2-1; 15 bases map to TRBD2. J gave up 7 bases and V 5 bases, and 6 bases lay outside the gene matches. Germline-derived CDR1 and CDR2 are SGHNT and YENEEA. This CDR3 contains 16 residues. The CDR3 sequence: CASSLGTSGRLNEQFF. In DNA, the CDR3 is TGTGCCAGCAGCCTCGGGACTAGCGGGAGGTTAAATGAGCAGTTCTTC.

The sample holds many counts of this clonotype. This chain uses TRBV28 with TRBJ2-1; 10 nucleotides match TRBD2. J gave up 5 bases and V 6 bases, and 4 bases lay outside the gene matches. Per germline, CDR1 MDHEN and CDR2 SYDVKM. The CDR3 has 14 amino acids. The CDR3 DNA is TGTGCCAGCAGAACTAGCGGGATAGACAATGAGCAGTTCTTC. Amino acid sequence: CASRTSGIDNEQFF.

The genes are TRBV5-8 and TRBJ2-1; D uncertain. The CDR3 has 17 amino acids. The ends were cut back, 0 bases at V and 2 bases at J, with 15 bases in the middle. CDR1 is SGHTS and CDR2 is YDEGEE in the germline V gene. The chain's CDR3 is CASSLAGVGGPYNEQFF. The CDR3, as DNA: TGTGCCAGCAGCTTGGCCGGAGTTGGTGGCCCCTACAATGAGCAGTTCTTC.

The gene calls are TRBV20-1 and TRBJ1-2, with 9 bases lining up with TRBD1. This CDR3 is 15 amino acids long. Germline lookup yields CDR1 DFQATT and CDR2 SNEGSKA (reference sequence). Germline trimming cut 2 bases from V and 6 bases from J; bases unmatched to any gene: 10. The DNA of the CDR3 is TGCAGTGCTAGAATAACTACAGGGGGCGGTGATGGCTACACCTTC. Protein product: CSARITTGGGDGYTF.

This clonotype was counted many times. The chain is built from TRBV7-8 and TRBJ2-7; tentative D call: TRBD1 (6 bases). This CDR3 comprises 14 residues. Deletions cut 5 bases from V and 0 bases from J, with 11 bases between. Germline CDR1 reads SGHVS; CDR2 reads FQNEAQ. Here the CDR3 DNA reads TGTGCCAGCAGCCCGGACAGTTACTCCTACGAGCAGTACTTC. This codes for CASSPDSYSYEQYF.

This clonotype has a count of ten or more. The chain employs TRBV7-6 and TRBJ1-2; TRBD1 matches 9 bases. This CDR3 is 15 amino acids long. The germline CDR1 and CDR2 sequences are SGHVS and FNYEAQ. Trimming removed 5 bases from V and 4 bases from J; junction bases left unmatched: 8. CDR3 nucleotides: TGTGCCAGCAGCCAAGAGGACAGGGGCGGCTATGGCTACACCTTC. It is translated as CASSQEDRGGYGYTF.

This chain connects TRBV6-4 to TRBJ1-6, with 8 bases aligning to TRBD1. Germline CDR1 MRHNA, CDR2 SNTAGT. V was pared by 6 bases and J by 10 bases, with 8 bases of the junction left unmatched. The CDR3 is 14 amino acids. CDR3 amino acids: CASSAGQVGSPLHF. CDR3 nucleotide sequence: TGTGCCAGCAGCGCGGGACAGGTCGGGTCACCCCTCCACTTT.

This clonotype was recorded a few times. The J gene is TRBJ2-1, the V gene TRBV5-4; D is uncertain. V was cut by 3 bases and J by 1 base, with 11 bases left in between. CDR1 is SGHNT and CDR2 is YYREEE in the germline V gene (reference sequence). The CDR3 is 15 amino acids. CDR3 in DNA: TGTGCCAGCAGCTGGATGACGGTATCCTACAATGAGCAGTTCTTC. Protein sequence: CASSWMTVSYNEQFF.

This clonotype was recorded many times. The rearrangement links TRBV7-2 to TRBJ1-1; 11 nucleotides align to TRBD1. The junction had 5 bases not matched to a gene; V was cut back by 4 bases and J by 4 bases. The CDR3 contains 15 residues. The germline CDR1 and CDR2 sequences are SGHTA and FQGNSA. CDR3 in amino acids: CASSSQGQGGTEAFF. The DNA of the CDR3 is TGTGCCAGCAGCTCACAGGGACAGGGGGGCACTGAAGCTTTCTTT. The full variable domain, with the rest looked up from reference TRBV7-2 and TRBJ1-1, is GAGVSQSPSNKVTEKGKDVELRCDPISGHTALYWYRQSLGQGLEFLIYFQGNSAPDKSGLPSDRFSAERTGGSVSTLTIQRTQQEDSAVYLCASSSQGQGGTEAFFGQGTRLTVV.

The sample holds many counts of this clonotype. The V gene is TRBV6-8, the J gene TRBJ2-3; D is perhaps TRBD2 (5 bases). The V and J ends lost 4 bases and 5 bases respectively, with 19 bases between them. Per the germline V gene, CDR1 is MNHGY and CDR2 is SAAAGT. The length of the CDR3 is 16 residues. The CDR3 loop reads CASSSERTPAKDTQYF. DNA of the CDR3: TGTGCCAGCAGTTCGGAGAGGACTCCAGCCAAAGATACGCAGTATTTT.

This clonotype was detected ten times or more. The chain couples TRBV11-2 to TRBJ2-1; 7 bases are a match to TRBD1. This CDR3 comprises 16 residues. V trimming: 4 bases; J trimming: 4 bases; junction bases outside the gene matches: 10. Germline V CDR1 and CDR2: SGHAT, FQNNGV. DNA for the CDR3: TGTGCCAGCAGCTCCCGGGACAGAGGGTTGTACAATGAGCAGTTCTTC. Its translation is CASSSRDRGLYNEQFF. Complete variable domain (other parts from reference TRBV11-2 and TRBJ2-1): EAGVAQSPRYKIIEKRQSVAFWCNPISGHATLYWYQQILGQGPKLLIQFQNNGVVDDSQLPKDRFSAERLKGVDSTLKIQPAKLEDSAVYLCASSSRDRGLYNEQFFGPGTRLTVL.

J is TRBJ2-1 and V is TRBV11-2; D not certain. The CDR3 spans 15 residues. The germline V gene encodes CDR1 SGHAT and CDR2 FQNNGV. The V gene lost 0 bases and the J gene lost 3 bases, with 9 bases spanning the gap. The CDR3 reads CASSLDHGHYNEQFF. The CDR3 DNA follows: TGTGCCAGCAGCTTAGATCACGGGCACTACAATGAGCAGTTCTTC.

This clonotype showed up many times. The CDR3 DNA reads TGCAGCGTTACAAGTTTTGGCAATCAGCCCCAGCATTTT. As protein: CSVTSFGNQPQHF. This chain uses TRBV29-1 with TRBJ1-5; the D is unclear. Germline-derived CDR1 and CDR2 are SQVTM and ANQGSEA. The CDR3 runs 13 residues. Trimming left V 5 bases short and J 2 bases short, with 10 bases between.

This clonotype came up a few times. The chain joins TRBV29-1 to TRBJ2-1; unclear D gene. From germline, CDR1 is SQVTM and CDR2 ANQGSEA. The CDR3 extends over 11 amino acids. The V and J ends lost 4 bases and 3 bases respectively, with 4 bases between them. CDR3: CSVGFYNEQFF. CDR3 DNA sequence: TGCAGCGTTGGATTCTACAATGAGCAGTTCTTC.

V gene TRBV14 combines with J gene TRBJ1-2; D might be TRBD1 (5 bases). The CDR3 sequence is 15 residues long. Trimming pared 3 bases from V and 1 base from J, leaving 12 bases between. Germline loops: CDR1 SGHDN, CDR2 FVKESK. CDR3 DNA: TGTGCCAGCAGCCAGGCAACAGGCTTTAACTATGGCTACACCTTC. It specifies CASSQATGFNYGYTF.

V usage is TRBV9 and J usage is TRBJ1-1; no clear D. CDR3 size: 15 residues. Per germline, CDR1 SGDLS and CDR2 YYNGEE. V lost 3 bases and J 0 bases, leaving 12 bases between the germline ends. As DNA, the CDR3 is TGTGCCAGCAGCGCCTCATCACAAATGAACACTGAAGCTTTCTTT. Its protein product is CASSASSQMNTEAFF.

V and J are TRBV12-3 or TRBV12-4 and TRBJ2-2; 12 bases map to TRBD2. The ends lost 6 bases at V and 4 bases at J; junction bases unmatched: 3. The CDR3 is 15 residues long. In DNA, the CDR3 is TGTGCCAGCAGAGGACTAGCGGGAAGCACCGGGGAGCTGTTTTTT. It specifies CASRGLAGSTGELFF.

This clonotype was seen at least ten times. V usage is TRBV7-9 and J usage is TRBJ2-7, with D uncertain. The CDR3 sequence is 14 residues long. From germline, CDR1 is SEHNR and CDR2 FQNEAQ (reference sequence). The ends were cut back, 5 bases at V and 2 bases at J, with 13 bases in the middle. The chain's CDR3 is CASSPRRITYEQYF. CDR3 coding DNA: TGTGCCAGCAGCCCTAGACGGATTACCTACGAGCAGTACTTC.

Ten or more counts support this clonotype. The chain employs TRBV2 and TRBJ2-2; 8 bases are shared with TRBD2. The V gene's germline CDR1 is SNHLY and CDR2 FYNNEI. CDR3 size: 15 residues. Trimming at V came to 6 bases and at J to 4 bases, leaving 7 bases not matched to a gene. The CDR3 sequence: CASRAVAGLTGELFF. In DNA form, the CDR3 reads TGTGCCAGCAGAGCGGTAGCGGGACTCACCGGGGAGCTGTTTTTT.

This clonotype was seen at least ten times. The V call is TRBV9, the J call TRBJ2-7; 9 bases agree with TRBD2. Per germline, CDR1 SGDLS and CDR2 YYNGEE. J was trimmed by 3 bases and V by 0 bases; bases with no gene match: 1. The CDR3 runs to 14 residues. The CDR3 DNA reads TGTGCCAGCAGCGTAGCTAGCGGGAACTACGAGCAGTACTTC. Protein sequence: CASSVASGNYEQYF. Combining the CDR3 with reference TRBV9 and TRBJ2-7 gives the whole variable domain DSGVTQTPKHLITATGQRVTLRCSPRSGDLSVYWYQQSLDQGLQFLIQYYNGEERAKGNILERFSAQQFPDLHSELNLSSLELGDSALYFCASSVASGNYEQYFGPGTRLTVT.

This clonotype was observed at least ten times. CDR3 coding DNA: TGTGCCAGCAGCTTAGGAGGACAGGGTTACGAGCAGTACTTC. This encodes CASSLGGQGYEQYF. The chain recombines TRBV7-9 with TRBJ2-7; TRBD1 matches 8 bases. This CDR3 has 14 amino acids. The J segment lost 4 bases and the V segment lost 1 base, leaving 3 bases of the junction unmatched. CDR1 and CDR2 from the germline V gene are SEHNR and FQNEAQ (reference sequence).

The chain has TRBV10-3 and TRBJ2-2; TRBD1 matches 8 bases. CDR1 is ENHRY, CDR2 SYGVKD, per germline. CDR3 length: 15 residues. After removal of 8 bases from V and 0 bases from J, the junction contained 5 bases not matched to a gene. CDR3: CAIGDRGSNTGELFF. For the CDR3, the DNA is TGTGCCATCGGAGACAGGGGATCGAACACCGGGGAGCTGTTTTTT.